This is a list of T cell receptor beta chains from one sample in a study of T-cell reconstitution after alpha-beta-depleted transplantation in children. TCRdb re-derived calls from the PCR reads in MiXCR, one entry per CDR3 protein. The table records a few hundred thousand distinct CDR3 sequences, 25% to 30% of them present only once. The sequenced sample was PBMCs, obtained before TCRalphabeta/CD19-depleted stem cell transplant. These receptors originate from a boy less than two years old with Wiskott-Aldrich syndrome, due to receive a stem cell transplant. Both conserved end residues are part of each CDR3.

v_call: TRBV12-3/TRBV12-4
j_call: TRBJ2-4
cdr3_aa: CASSPWGAQENIQYF

v_call: TRBV12-3/TRBV12-4
j_call: TRBJ2-6
cdr3_aa: CASSLRGSGANVLTF

v_call: TRBV10-3
j_call: TRBJ1-6
cdr3_aa: CATRAGDNSPLHF

v_call: TRBV5-1
j_call: TRBJ2-1
cdr3_aa: CASSLLQGPYNEQFF

v_call: TRBV5-6
j_call: TRBJ2-1
cdr3_aa: CASSLASRSSYNEQFF

v_call: TRBV5-1
j_call: TRBJ2-5
cdr3_aa: CASTNRLAGAETQYF

v_call: TRBV20-1
j_call: TRBJ2-5
cdr3_aa: CSVRDRRETQYF

v_call: TRBV4-1
j_call: TRBJ2-3
cdr3_aa: CASSQPRREGDTQYF

v_call: TRBV5-1
j_call: TRBJ2-1
cdr3_aa: CASSLLAGGRNEQFF

v_call: TRBV15
j_call: TRBJ2-1
cdr3_aa: CATSIGGTSGIYNEQFF

v_call: TRBV9
j_call: TRBJ2-5
cdr3_aa: CASSVAPSSETQYF

v_call: TRBV29-1
j_call: TRBJ2-4
cdr3_aa: CSGGAANIQYF

v_call: TRBV20-1
j_call: TRBJ2-3
cdr3_aa: CSARDPLTVSDTQYF

v_call: TRBV28
j_call: TRBJ2-7
cdr3_aa: CASSLGGRVYEQYF

v_call: TRBV12-3/TRBV12-4
j_call: TRBJ1-6
cdr3_aa: CASSAAGNSPLHF

v_call: TRBV5-1
j_call: TRBJ2-7
cdr3_aa: CASSLTSGRRLEQYF

v_call: TRBV5-1
j_call: TRBJ2-5
cdr3_aa: CASSSLAGDEETQYF

v_call: TRBV11-3
j_call: TRBJ2-1
cdr3_aa: CASSKDSLNEQFF

v_call: TRBV20-1
j_call: TRBJ2-1
cdr3_aa: CSARFPGGVDEQFF

v_call: TRBV14
j_call: TRBJ2-4
cdr3_aa: CASASGLSGAKNIQYF

v_call: TRBV12-3/TRBV12-4
j_call: TRBJ2-1
cdr3_aa: CASSLTRGAYNEQFF

v_call: TRBV5-1
j_call: TRBJ1-5
cdr3_aa: CASSFTGGGDQPQHF

v_call: TRBV6-2/TRBV6-3
j_call: TRBJ2-3
cdr3_aa: CASSYSKLAGVDYTDTQYF

v_call: TRBV28
j_call: TRBJ2-6
cdr3_aa: CASLVSGANVLTF

v_call: TRBV12-3/TRBV12-4
j_call: TRBJ1-5
cdr3_aa: CASSLTSSNQPQHF

v_call: TRBV1
j_call: TRBJ2-1
cdr3_aa: CTGRTAEGEEQFF

v_call: TRBV5-6
j_call: TRBJ2-1
cdr3_aa: CASSLAPTTTEQFF

v_call: TRBV6-1
j_call: TRBJ1-1
cdr3_aa: CASSRRWTETYTEAFF

v_call: TRBV20-1
j_call: TRBJ2-1
cdr3_aa: CSARDMGPLYEQFF

v_call: TRBV7-9
j_call: TRBJ2-1
cdr3_aa: CASSLEAVEQFF

v_call: TRBV2
j_call: TRBJ2-1
cdr3_aa: CASSARGAGSYNEQFF

v_call: TRBV20-1
j_call: TRBJ2-1
cdr3_aa: CSAPGRYNEQFF

v_call: TRBV6-1
j_call: TRBJ2-5
cdr3_aa: CASSELGETQYF

v_call: TRBV10-3
j_call: TRBJ2-1
cdr3_aa: CAISEGFSYNEQFF

v_call: TRBV20-1
j_call: TRBJ2-1
cdr3_aa: CSADTSGGNNEQFF

v_call: TRBV29-1
j_call: TRBJ1-1
cdr3_aa: CSVDREAFF

v_call: TRBV3-1
j_call: TRBJ2-7
cdr3_aa: CASSQPGPVSYEQYF

v_call: TRBV7-3
j_call: TRBJ2-1
cdr3_aa: CASSYTGRDSYNEQFF

v_call: TRBV5-1
j_call: TRBJ2-3
cdr3_aa: CASSLVWGTDTQYF

v_call: TRBV12-3/TRBV12-4
j_call: TRBJ2-7
cdr3_aa: CASSLGGTAYYEQYF

v_call: TRBV15
j_call: TRBJ1-4
cdr3_aa: CATRVRGPDEKLFF

v_call: TRBV7-2
j_call: TRBJ1-1
cdr3_aa: CASSLGSVGPTEAFF

v_call: TRBV5-1
j_call: TRBJ2-3
cdr3_aa: CASRTQGAGADTQYF